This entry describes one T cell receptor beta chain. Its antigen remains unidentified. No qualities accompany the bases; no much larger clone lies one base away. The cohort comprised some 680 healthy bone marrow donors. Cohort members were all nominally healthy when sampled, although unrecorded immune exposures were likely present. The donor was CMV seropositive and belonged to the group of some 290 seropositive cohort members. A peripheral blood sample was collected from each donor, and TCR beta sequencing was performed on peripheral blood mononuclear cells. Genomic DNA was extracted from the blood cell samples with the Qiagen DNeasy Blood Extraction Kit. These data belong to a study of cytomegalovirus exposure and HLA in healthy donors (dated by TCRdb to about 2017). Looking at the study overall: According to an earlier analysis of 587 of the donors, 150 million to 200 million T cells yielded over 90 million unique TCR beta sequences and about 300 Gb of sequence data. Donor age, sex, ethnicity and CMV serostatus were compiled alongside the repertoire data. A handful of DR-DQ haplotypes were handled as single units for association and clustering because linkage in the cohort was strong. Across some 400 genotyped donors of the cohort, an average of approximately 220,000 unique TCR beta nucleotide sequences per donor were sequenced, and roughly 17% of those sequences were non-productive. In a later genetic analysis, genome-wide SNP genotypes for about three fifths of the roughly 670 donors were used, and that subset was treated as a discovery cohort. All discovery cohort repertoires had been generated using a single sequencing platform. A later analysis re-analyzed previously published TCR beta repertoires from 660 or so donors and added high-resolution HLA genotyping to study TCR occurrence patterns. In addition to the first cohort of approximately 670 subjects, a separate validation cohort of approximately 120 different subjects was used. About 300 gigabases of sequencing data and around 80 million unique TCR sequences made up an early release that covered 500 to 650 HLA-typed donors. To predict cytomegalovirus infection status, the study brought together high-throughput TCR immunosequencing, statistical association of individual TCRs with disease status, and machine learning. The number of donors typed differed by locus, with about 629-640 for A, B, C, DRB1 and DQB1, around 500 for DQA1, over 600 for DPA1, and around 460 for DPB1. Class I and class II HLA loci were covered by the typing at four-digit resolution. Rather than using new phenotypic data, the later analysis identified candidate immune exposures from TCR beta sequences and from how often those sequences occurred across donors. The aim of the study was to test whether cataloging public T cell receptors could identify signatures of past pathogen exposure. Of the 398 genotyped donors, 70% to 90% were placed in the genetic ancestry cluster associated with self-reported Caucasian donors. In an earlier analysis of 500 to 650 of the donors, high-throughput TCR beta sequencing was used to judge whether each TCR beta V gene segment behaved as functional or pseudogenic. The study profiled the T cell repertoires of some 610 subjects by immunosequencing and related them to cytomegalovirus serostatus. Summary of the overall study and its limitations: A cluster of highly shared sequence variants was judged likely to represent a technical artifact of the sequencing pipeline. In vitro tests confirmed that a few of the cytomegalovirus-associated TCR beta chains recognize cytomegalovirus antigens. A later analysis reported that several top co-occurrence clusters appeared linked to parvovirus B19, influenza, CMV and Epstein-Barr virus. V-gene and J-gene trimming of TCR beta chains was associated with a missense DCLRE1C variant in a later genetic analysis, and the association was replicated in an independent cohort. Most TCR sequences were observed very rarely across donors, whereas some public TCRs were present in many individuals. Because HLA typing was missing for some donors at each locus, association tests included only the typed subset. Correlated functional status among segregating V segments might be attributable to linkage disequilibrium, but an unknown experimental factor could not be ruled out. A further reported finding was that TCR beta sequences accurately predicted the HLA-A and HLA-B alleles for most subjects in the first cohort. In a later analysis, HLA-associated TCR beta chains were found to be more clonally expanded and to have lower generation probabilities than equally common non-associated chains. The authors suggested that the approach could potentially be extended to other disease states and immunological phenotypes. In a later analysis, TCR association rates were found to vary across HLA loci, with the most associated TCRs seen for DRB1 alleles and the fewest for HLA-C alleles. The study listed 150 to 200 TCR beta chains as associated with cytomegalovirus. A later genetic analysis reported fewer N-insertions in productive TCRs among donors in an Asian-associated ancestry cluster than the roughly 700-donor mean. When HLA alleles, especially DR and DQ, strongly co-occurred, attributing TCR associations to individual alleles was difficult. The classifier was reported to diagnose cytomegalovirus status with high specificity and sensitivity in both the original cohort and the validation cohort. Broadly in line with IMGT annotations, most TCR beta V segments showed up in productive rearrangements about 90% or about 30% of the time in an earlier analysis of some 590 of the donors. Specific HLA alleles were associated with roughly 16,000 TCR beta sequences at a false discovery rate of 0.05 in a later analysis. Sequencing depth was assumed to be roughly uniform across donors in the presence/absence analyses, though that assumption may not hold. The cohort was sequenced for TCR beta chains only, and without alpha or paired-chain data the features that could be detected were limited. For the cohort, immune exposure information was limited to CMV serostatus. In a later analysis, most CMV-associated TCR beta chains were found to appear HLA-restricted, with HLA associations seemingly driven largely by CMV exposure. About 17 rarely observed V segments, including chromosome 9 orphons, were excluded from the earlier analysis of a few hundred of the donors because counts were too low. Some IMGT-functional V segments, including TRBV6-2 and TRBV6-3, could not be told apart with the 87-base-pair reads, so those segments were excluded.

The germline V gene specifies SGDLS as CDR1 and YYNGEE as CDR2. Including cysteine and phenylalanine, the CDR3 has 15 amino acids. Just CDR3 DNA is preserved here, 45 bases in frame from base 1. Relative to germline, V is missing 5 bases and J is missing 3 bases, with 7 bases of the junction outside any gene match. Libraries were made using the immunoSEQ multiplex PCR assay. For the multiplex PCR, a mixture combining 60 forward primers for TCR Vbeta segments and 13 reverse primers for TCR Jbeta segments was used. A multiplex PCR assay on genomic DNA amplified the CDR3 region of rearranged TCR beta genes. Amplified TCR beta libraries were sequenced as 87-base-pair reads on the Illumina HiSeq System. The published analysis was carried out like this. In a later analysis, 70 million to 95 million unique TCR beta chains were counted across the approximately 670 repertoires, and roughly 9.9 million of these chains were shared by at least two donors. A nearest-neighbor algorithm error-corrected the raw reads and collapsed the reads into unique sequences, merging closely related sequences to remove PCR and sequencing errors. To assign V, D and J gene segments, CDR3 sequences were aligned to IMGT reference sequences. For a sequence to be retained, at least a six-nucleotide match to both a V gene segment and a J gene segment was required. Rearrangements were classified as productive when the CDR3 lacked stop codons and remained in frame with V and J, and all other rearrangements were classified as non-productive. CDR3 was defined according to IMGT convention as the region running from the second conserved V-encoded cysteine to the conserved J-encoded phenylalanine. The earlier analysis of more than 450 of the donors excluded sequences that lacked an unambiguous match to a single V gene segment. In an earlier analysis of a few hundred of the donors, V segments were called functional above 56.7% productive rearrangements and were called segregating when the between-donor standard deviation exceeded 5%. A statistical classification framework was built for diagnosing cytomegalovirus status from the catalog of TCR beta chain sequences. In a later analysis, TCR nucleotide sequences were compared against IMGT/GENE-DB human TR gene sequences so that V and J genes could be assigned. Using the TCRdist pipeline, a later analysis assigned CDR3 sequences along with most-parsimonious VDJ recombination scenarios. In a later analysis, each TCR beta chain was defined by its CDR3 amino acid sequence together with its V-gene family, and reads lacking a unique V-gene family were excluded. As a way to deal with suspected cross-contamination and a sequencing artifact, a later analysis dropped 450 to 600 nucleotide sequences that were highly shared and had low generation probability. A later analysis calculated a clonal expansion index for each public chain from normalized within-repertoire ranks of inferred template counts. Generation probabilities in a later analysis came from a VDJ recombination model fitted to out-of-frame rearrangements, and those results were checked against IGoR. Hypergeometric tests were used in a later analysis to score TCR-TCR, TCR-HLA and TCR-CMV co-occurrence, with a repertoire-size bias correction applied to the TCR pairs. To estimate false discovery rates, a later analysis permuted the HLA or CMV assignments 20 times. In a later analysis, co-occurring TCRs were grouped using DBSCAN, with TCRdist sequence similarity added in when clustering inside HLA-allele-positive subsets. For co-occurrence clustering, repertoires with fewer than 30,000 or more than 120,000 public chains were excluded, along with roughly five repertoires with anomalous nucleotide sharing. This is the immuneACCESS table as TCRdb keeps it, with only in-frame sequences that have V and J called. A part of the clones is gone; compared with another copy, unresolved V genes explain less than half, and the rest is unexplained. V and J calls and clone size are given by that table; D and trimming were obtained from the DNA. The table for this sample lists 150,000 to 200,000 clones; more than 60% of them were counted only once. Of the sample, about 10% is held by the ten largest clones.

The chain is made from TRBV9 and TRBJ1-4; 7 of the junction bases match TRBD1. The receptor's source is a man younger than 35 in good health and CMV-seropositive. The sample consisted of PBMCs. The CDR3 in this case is CASSQEGAPNEKLFF. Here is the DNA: TGTGCCAGCAGTCAGGAGGGGGCTCCTAATGAAAAACTGTTTTTT.